Shown below are 28 T cell receptor beta chains from a single sample sequenced in a study of blood T cells in healthy people across ages. A J-beta primer mix and a sample-barcoded 5' primer were used in a second PCR of about 7 to 12 cycles. From the 5' RACE reads, TCRdb called clonotypes with MiXCR, one entry per CDR3 protein. Among 780,000 or so distinct CDR3 sequences listed, more than 50% were seen once. The specimen was blood. These receptors all stem from a middle-aged man in good health.

This clonotype has just a few counts. This rearrangement joins TRBV28 to TRBJ2-5, with TRBD2 identical over 9 bases. The germline V gene has CDR1 MDHEN and CDR2 SYDVKM. This CDR3 region has 16 residues. V lost 7 bases to trimming and J lost 5 bases; unmatched junction nucleotides: 14. CDR3 nucleotides: TGTGCCAGCACCAAACCCAGCGGGGGGATCGGGGAGACCCAGTACTTC. Translation: CASTKPSGGIGETQYF.

This clonotype was counted once. This sequence joins TRBV28 and TRBJ1-2; D is possibly TRBD1 (6 bases). V lost 7 bases and J lost 0, with 15 bases in between. This CDR3 has 15 residues. Germline V lookup: CDR1 MDHEN, CDR2 SYDVKM. The CDR3: CASNQGRVTNYGYTF. The CDR3, as DNA: TGTGCCAGCAATCAGGGGAGAGTTACTAACTATGGCTACACCTTC.

V gene TRBV9 combines with J gene TRBJ2-7; a possible D gene is TRBD2 (6 bases). The CDR3 contains 13 residues. V shed 3 bases and J shed 2 bases, with 9 bases lying between them. The germline CDR1 and CDR2 sequences are SGDLS and YYNGEE. The CDR3 DNA reads as TGTGCCAGCAGCGGAGGCGGGACCTACGAGCAGTACTTC. This gives the protein CASSGGGTYEQYF.

The V and J genes are TRBV29-1 and TRBJ2-4; 7 nucleotides line up with TRBD2. Germline V gene data show CDR1 as SQVTM and CDR2 as ANQGSEA. J was trimmed by 5 bases and V by 4 bases; bases with no gene match: 5. This CDR3 contains 13 residues. CDR3 loop: CSVGGGSQNIQYF. As DNA, the CDR3 is TGCAGCGTTGGGGGAGGGTCCCAAAACATTCAGTACTTC.

The chain couples TRBV7-9 to TRBJ2-3; 10 bases fit TRBD2. CDR3 size: 16 residues. V dropped 3 bases and J dropped 4; count of bases not matched to a gene: 7. Germline V gene data show CDR1 as SEHNR and CDR2 as FQNEAQ (reference sequence). CDR3 DNA: TGTGCCAGCAGCTTTGCAGCGGGAGGGCCCCCAGATACGCAGTATTTT. Translating it yields CASSFAAGGPPDTQYF.

The J gene is TRBJ2-3, the V gene TRBV29-1; maybe TRBD2 (6 bases). The germline gives CDR1 SQVTM, CDR2 ANQGSEA. Trimming stripped 6 bases from V and 1 base from J, with 14 bases between. The length of the CDR3 is 14 residues. The CDR3 loop is CSVTPSGRTDTQYF. The CDR3 DNA reads as TGCAGCGTCACCCCCAGCGGGCGCACAGATACGCAGTATTTT.

The chain links TRBV7-2 to TRBJ2-7; D is possibly TRBD1 or TRBD2 (5 bases each). The germline V gene encodes CDR1 SGHTA and CDR2 FQGNSA. The CDR3 runs 13 residues. V shed 3 bases and J shed 6 bases, with 12 bases lying between them. The CDR3 sequence: CASSFDAGSEQYF. DNA for the CDR3: TGTGCCAGCAGCTTCGACGCAGGGAGCGAGCAGTACTTC. Together with reference TRBV7-2 and TRBJ2-7, the CDR3 gives the full variable domain: GAGVSQSPSNKVTEKGKDVELRCDPISGHTALYWYRQSLGQGLEFLIYFQGNSAPDKSGLPSDRFSAERTGGSVSTLTIQRTQQEDSAVYLCASSFDAGSEQYFGPGTRLTVT.

This chain links TRBV6-6 with TRBJ1-5; 10 nucleotides match TRBD1. The CDR3 extends over 15 amino acids. V trimming: 8 bases; J trimming: 4 bases; junction bases outside the gene matches: 8. Looked up from germline, CDR1 is MNHNY and CDR2 is SVGAGI (reference sequence). This CDR3 reads CASYTRDRGNQPQHF. CDR3 bases: TGTGCCAGCTATACCCGGGACAGGGGTAATCAGCCCCAGCATTTT.

In nucleotides, the CDR3 is TGCAGTGCTAGGGACGGTGGCTACGAGCAGTACTTC. Translating it yields CSARDGGYEQYF. The rearrangement uses TRBV20-1 and TRBJ2-7, with unresolved D. The V gene's germline CDR1 is DFQATT and CDR2 SNEGSKA (reference sequence). This CDR3 region has 12 residues. V was trimmed by 3 bases and J by 3 bases, leaving 9 bases between them.

The chain links TRBV14 to TRBJ2-7; D might be TRBD2 (6 bases). V shed 1 base and J shed 3 bases, with 10 bases lying between them. This CDR3 contains 14 residues. Per germline, CDR1 SGHDN and CDR2 FVKESK. CDR3 sequence reads: CASSQAGTLYEQYF. CDR3 DNA: TGTGCCAGCAGCCAAGCGGGGACTCTCTACGAGCAGTACTTC.

The V and J genes are TRBV7-2 and TRBJ1-4; D not resolved. The CDR3 extends over 12 amino acids. With 1 base removed from V and 10 bases from J, the gap between germline ends came to 7 bases. Per the germline V gene, CDR1 is SGHTA and CDR2 is FQGNSA. The CDR3 loop reads CASSLVGAKLFF. CDR3 sequence (DNA): TGTGCCAGCAGCTTAGTCGGTGCAAAACTGTTTTTT.

This clonotype was detected only a few times. This chain connects TRBV3-1 to TRBJ2-7; D not certain. Per germline, CDR1 LGHDT and CDR2 YNNKEL (reference sequence). CDR3 size: 12 residues. Trimming cost V 0 bases and J 6 bases, with 6 bases left between them. The DNA of the CDR3 is TGTGCCAGCAGCCAAGACACTGCCGAGCAGTACTTC. It is translated as CASSQDTAEQYF.

This clonotype was detected a few times. The chain links TRBV2 to TRBJ1-4; the D is unclear. CDR1 is SNHLY and CDR2 is FYNNEI in the germline V gene. The V end was cut by 2 bases, the J end by 10 bases, with 17 bases between. The CDR3 runs to 15 residues. The CDR3 coding sequence is TGTGCCAGCAGTGAATGGGAGGGCGCAGGAAGAAAACTGTTTTTT. As protein: CASSEWEGAGRKLFF.

This clonotype occurred a few times. The rearrangement uses TRBV5-1 and TRBJ2-5, with 8 bases identical to TRBD2. The CDR3 runs 16 residues. J lost 2 bases, V lost 0 bases, and 6 bases had no gene match. CDR1 and CDR2 (germline): SGHRS, YFSETQ. CDR3 DNA: TGCGCCAGCAGCTTGGAGATCGGGGGGGGACAAGAGACCCAGTACTTC. This codes for CASSLEIGGGQETQYF.

This clonotype has a handful of counts. The J gene is TRBJ2-1, the V gene TRBV6-1; 9 nucleotides agree with TRBD2. The CDR3 sequence is 15 residues long. CDR1 and CDR2 (germline): MNHNS, SASEGT. V gave up 1 base and J gave up 5 bases; unmatched junction bases: 3. The CDR3 bases are TGTGCCAGCAGTGAAGTAGCGGGGGATGACAATGAGCAGTTCTTC. Its protein is CASSEVAGDDNEQFF.

The chain joins TRBV11-1 to TRBJ2-5, with TRBD2 as a possible D gene (5 bases). Judging by the DNA end, TRBJ2-7 fits better; the J call may be wrong. This CDR3 spans 14 amino acids. Per the germline V gene, CDR1 is SGHAT and CDR2 is FQDESV (reference sequence). This chain's CDR3 is CASSLTDSGHEQYF. The CDR3 region has the DNA TGTGCCAGCAGCTTAACGGACTCTGGCCACGAGCAGTACTTC.

The genes are TRBV7-2 and TRBJ2-5; no reliable D call. The germline CDR1 and CDR2 sequences are SGHTA and FQGNSA. This CDR3 comprises 11 residues. Deletions cut 1 base from V and 11 bases from J, with 8 bases between. In nucleotides, the CDR3 is TGTGCCAGCAGCTTAGAAAGACCACAGTACTTC. Residues: CASSLERPQYF.

The chain is built from TRBV12-3 or TRBV12-4 and TRBJ2-6, with D perhaps TRBD2 (6 bases). The CDR3 extends over 16 amino acids. V was cut by 6 bases and J by 2 bases, with 14 bases left in between. CDR3: CASSGTPQTGANVLTF. CDR3 coding DNA: TGTGCCAGCAGCGGGACTCCCCAAACTGGGGCCAACGTCCTGACTTTC.

CDR3 protein: CASSSFTNYGYTF. Written as DNA, the CDR3 is TGTGCCAGCAGTTCTTTTACCAACTATGGCTACACCTTC. The chain combines TRBV27 with TRBJ1-2; D gene unclear. Deletions cut 4 bases from V and 2 bases from J, with 8 bases between. The germline V gene encodes CDR1 MNHEY and CDR2 SMNVEV (reference sequence). This CDR3 contains 13 residues.

The V and J genes are TRBV20-1 and TRBJ2-5; 11 bases map to TRBD1. Trimming at V came to 0 bases and at J to 4 bases, leaving 4 bases not matched to a gene. Germline CDR1 reads DFQATT; CDR2 reads SNEGSKA (reference sequence). CDR3 length equals 15 residues. CDR3 coding DNA: TGCAGTGCTAGAGACTCCGGGACAGGGGGAGAGACCCAGTACTTC. Translated, it gives CSARDSGTGGETQYF.

The V gene is TRBV14, the J gene TRBJ2-1; D is ambiguous. Germline V gene data show CDR1 as SGHDN and CDR2 as FVKESK. V shed 4 bases and J shed 10 bases, with 23 bases lying between them. This CDR3 has 16 residues. The CDR3 sequence is CASSPPGLGLDGEQFF. CDR3 DNA sequence: TGTGCCAGCAGCCCCCCAGGTTTGGGATTAGACGGCGAGCAGTTCTTC.

The chain recombines TRBV6-1 with TRBJ2-3, with 7 bases matching TRBD1. Unmatched junction bases numbered 11, after V lost 1 base and J lost 10 bases. Germline lookup yields CDR1 MNHNS and CDR2 SASEGT. This CDR3 region has 15 residues. CDR3 coding DNA: TGTGCCAGCAGTGAAGACCCGACAGGGATGCTCCCGCAGTATTTT. Amino acids: CASSEDPTGMLPQYF.

The V gene is TRBV10-3, the J gene TRBJ2-2, with TRBD1 matching 8 bases. Germline CDR1 and CDR2: ENHRY and SYGVKD. V lost 3 bases, J lost 1 base, and 7 bases stayed unmatched. The CDR3 covers 17 residues. The CDR3 region is CAISDVLGTGNTGELFF. The CDR3 coding sequence is TGTGCCATCAGTGATGTTTTGGGGACAGGGAACACCGGGGAGCTGTTTTTT.

V and J are TRBV29-1 and TRBJ1-2; TRBD1 is a possible D gene (5 bases). Looked up from germline, CDR1 is SQVTM and CDR2 is ANQGSEA. Trimming stripped 3 bases from V and 8 bases from J, with 22 bases between. The CDR3 has 15 amino acids. CDR3 DNA sequence: TGCAGCGTTGATTTGGGGGTTGCTCGCCTAGGGGGCTACACCTTC. This translates into CSVDLGVARLGGYTF.

This clonotype occurred once. The rearrangement uses TRBV4-3 and TRBJ2-1, with 12 bases that match TRBD2. From germline, CDR1 is LGHNA and CDR2 YSLEER. Trimming removed 1 base from V and 8 bases from J; junction bases left unmatched: 6. This CDR3 spans 16 amino acids. The CDR3 DNA sequence: TGCGCCAGCAGCCAAGGCCTAGCGGGAGGGCCTTATGAGCAGTTCTTC. Its protein is CASSQGLAGGPYEQFF.

This clonotype was counted a few times. The gene calls are TRBV2 and TRBJ2-6, with D unresolved. V was trimmed by 8 bases and J by 3 bases, leaving 8 bases between them. The germline CDR1 and CDR2 sequences are SNHLY and FYNNEI. CDR3 length equals 13 residues. Written as DNA, the CDR3 is TGTGCCAGCCCAAGGGTTGGGGCCAACGTCCTGACTTTC. Protein sequence: CASPRVGANVLTF.

This chain uses TRBV12-3 or TRBV12-4 with TRBJ1-2; maybe TRBD1 (5 bases). The CDR3 extends over 14 amino acids. The V gene lost 1 base and the J gene lost 2 bases, with 8 bases spanning the gap. CDR3 loop: CASSLGQRNYGYTF. The DNA of the CDR3 is TGTGCCAGCAGTTTAGGACAGAGGAACTATGGCTACACCTTC.

The V gene is TRBV7-2, the J gene TRBJ1-1, with D possibly matching TRBD1 (6 bases). CDR1 SGHTA and CDR2 FQGNSA come from the germline V gene. V gave up 4 bases and J gave up 0 bases, with 15 bases separating them. The CDR3 is made up of 16 amino acids. The CDR3 loop reads CASSWRGGRVNTEAFF. As DNA, the CDR3 is TGTGCCAGCAGCTGGCGGGGGGGGCGCGTGAACACTGAAGCTTTCTTT. The variable domain in full, with the rest retrieved from reference TRBV7-2 and TRBJ1-1, is GAGVSQSPSNKVTEKGKDVELRCDPISGHTALYWYRQSLGQGLEFLIYFQGNSAPDKSGLPSDRFSAERTGGSVSTLTIQRTQQEDSAVYLCASSWRGGRVNTEAFFGQGTRLTVV.